The 8 T cell receptor beta chains presented below share a single source sample, sequenced in a study of T cells in Graves' hyperthyroidism and ophthalmopathy. There were TCR beta CDR3 regions amplified from RNA transcripts. HTBI primers were the set used in a first-round RT-PCR of the TCR CDR3. MiXCR was run by TCRdb on the multiplex PCR reads, yielding one entry per CDR3 protein. The table has around 600,000 distinct CDR3 sequences, approximately 15% seen once. Specimen: blood. These receptors originate from a middle-aged woman with Graves' ophthalmopathy.

Details on this clonotype: Mismatch with germline at one junction end may stem from a read error. V and J are TRBV7-8 and TRBJ1-1, with a weak D call TRBD1 (5 bases). From germline, CDR1 is SGHVS and CDR2 FQNEAQ. CDR3 length: 13 residues. CDR3 sequence: CVSSLRGVTEAFF. CDR3 coding DNA: TGTGTCAGCAGCTTGCGGGGCGTCACTGAAGCTTTCTTT.

The chain uses TRBV15 and TRBJ2-3; TRBD1 is a possible D gene (5 bases). Per the germline V gene, CDR1 is LNHNV and CDR2 is YYDKDF (reference sequence). The CDR3 has 15 residues. Trimming shortened V by 3 bases and J by 0 bases, and 10 bases separated the two germline ends. The CDR3 DNA reads TGTGCCACCAGCAGGTACAGGACCAGCACAGATACGCAGTATTTT. This encodes CATSRYRTSTDTQYF.

Concerning this clonotype: A much larger clone is a single base away; this may be a read error. This chain joins TRBV6-1 and TRBJ2-1; TRBD1 matches 7 bases. This CDR3 is 13 amino acids long. Germline V gene sequence: CDR1 MNHNS, CDR2 SASEGT. The CDR3 reads CASSGTGRDEQSF. The CDR3 DNA sequence: TGTGCCAGCAGTGGGACAGGTAGGGATGAGCAGTCCTTC.

This clonotype occurred many times. The rearrangement uses TRBV9 and TRBJ1-1; a weak D match, TRBD1 (6 bases). Per the germline V gene, CDR1 is SGDLS and CDR2 is YYNGEE. V lost 5 bases and J lost 1, with 15 bases in between. This CDR3 has 15 residues. Here the CDR3 DNA reads TGTGCCAGCAGGCGTAGTCCGGACAGGAACACTGAAGCTTTCTTT. This gives the protein CASRRSPDRNTEAFF.

This clonotype was seen only a few times. The J gene is TRBJ2-1, the V gene TRBV7-2; 11 nucleotides match TRBD2. The CDR3 spans 14 residues. The V and J ends lost 4 bases and 9 bases, in that order; junction bases with no gene match: 5. In germline, CDR1 is SGHTA, CDR2 FQGNSA. CDR3 loop: CASSSTSGDFEQFF. For the CDR3, the DNA is TGTGCCAGCAGCTCGACTAGCGGGGATTTTGAGCAGTTCTTC.

This sequence joins TRBV6-1 and TRBJ2-5; possibly TRBD1 for D (5 bases). The CDR3 consists of 11 residues. CDR1 is MNHNS and CDR2 is SASEGT in the germline V gene. The V end lost 11 bases, the J end lost 4 bases, and 11 bases lay between the germline ends. This CDR3 reads CAGSQGETQYF. In DNA form, the CDR3 reads TGTGCCGGAAGCCAGGGAGAGACCCAGTACTTC.

This clonotype has more than one count but fewer than ten. This sequence joins TRBV4-2 and TRBJ2-5; 7 positions match TRBD2. The CDR3 runs 15 residues. V shed 5 bases and J 2 bases; nucleotides not matched to a gene: 8. Germline CDR1 LGHNA, CDR2 YNFKEQ. Here the CDR3 DNA reads TGTGCCAGCAGCGTCACCTGGGGGGGGCAAGAGACCCAGTACTTC. It is translated as CASSVTWGGQETQYF.

This clonotype was detected a few times. The rearrangement links TRBV19 to TRBJ2-6; tentatively, D is TRBD1 (6 bases). Trimming left V 1 base short and J 0 bases short, with 13 bases between. The CDR3 spans 18 residues. Per the germline V gene, CDR1 is LNHDA and CDR2 is SQIVND (reference sequence). The CDR3 bases are TGTGCCAGTAGTATAGGGGGACACGAATTCTCTGGGGCCAACGTCCTGACTTTC. It codes for CASSIGGHEFSGANVLTF.